These T cell receptor beta chains were read from a single sample in a study of blood T cell repertoires in COVID-19. Profiled with immunoSEQ multiplex PCR; TCRdb holds only in-frame clones, not every one. This table has under 200,000 clones, approximately 90% appearing once. The sequenced sample consisted of peripheral blood. These receptors all stem from a man aged 50 to 59 with acute or convalescent COVID-19. The CDR3 runs from the conserved cysteine through the conserved F or W. Each record gives: D gene, V gene, clone size, J gene, CDR3 protein, CDR3 DNA. A D gene is named only where the DNA matches it firmly. Rows give clone size only sometimes, using once, few, many, or a class for an expanded clone.

NA	TRBV7-3	NA	TRBJ2-2	CASSLTGSNTGELFF	TGTGCCAGCAGCTTGACAGGATCGAACACCGGGGAGCTGTTTTTT
TRBD2	TRBV11-3	NA	TRBJ2-3	CASSLGLAGGGDTQYF	TGTGCCAGCAGCTTGGGACTAGCGGGAGGAGGAGATACGCAGTATTTT
NA	TRBV7-2	once	TRBJ2-2	CASSLTWGVTGELFF	TGTGCCAGCAGCCTCACTTGGGGCGTCACCGGGGAGCTGTTTTTT
NA	TRBV6-4	NA	TRBJ1-1	CASSAQVNTEAFF	TGTGCCAGCAGTGCCCAGGTGAACACTGAAGCTTTCTTT
NA	TRBV2	NA	TRBJ2-7	CASSVGTPKGEQYF	TGTGCCAGCAGTGTGGGCACCCCCAAAGGCGAGCAGTACTTC
NA	TRBV10-2	NA	TRBJ1-1	CASSEGANTEAFF	TGCGCCAGCAGTGAGGGGGCGAACACTGAAGCTTTCTTT
NA	TRBV5-4	NA	TRBJ2-1	CASRAQGYNEQFF	TGTGCCAGCAGGGCCCAGGGGTACAATGAGCAGTTCTTC
TRBD2	TRBV7-2	NA	TRBJ2-5	CASSPTSVQETQYF	TGTGCCAGCAGCCCCACTAGCGTACAAGAGACCCAGTACTTC
NA	TRBV10-3	NA	TRBJ2-3	CAISTQGSTDTQYF	TGTGCCATCAGCACACAGGGTTCCACAGATACGCAGTATTTT
TRBD1	TRBV9	NA	TRBJ1-2	CASSRQGGYGYTF	TGTGCCAGCAGCCGACAGGGAGGCTATGGCTACACCTTC
TRBD2	TRBV11-2	NA	TRBJ2-1	CASNLGGGNNEQFF	TGTGCCTCAAACCTAGGCGGGGGTAACAATGAGCAGTTCTTC
NA	TRBV19	NA	TRBJ2-2	CASSGGLGELFF	TGTGCCAGTAGCGGGGGGCTTGGGGAGCTGTTTTTT
TRBD2	TRBV6-4	NA	TRBJ2-1	CASSVLAGNNEQFF	TGTGCCAGCAGTGTCCTAGCGGGGAACAATGAGCAGTTCTTC
NA	TRBV10-3	NA	TRBJ2-7	CAISESRGSYEQYF	TGTGCCATCAGTGAGTCCCGGGGCTCCTACGAGCAGTACTTC
TRBD2	TRBV23-1	NA	TRBJ2-3	CASSILAGYTDTQYF	TGCGCCAGCAGTATCCTAGCGGGGTACACAGATACGCAGTATTTT
TRBD1	TRBV4-2	few	TRBJ2-1	CASSLTGVGYNEQFF	TGTGCCAGCAGCCTGACAGGGGTCGGTTACAATGAGCAGTTCTTC
NA	TRBV4-1	NA	TRBJ2-7	CASSQVWQGLYEQYF	TGCGCCAGCAGCCAAGTCTGGCAGGGGCTTTACGAGCAGTACTTC